The entry below gives a single TCR beta chain sequence along with its context. The PCR made use of 60 Vbeta and 13 Jbeta primers. This table comes from immunoSEQ multiplex PCR, and its TCRdb copy is limited to in-frame clones, with some not included. The table shows 150,000 or so clones, with 75% occurring only once. The data stem from a study of cytomegalovirus exposure and HLA in healthy donors. Study as a whole: The study's early data release held tens of millions of unique TCRs from HLA-typed donors. Among the 398 genotyped donors, around 85% were placed in the Caucasian-associated ancestry cluster.

V lost 6 bases, J lost 3 bases, and 15 bases lay in between. Germline V gene sequence: CDR1 SEHNR, CDR2 FQNEAQ (reference sequence). This CDR3 region has 15 residues. The sequencing sample was made of PBMCs. The receptor was isolated from a man aged 40-49 years in good health and CMV-seronegative. This chain links TRBV7-9 with TRBJ2-1, with a weak D call TRBD2 (6 bases). CDR3 sequence reads: CASSSGESGYNEQFF. CDR3 nucleotide sequence: TGTGCCAGCAGTTCGGGAGAGAGCGGCTACAATGAGCAGTTCTTC.